This T cell receptor (beta chain) is drawn from a study of CD8 T cells in Susac syndrome. Trimming pared 0 bases from V and 6 bases from J, leaving 11 bases between. CDR1 and CDR2 (germline): SQVTM, ANQGSEA. This CDR3 contains 13 residues. Reverse transcription used roughly 0.5 to 1 ug RNA and random hexamers. TCR beta CDR3 was amplified by immunoSEQ multiplex PCR. This amplification extended across 54 Vbeta and 13 Jbeta segments. Via MiXCR, TCRdb re-called the immunoSEQ multiplex PCR reads, giving one row per CDR3 protein. Of 200,000 to 250,000 distinct CDR3 sequences detected, about 95% appear once; the ten largest clones hold about 0.091%.

This sequence originates from a human donor with multiple sclerosis. The sample comprised CD4+ T cells from PBMCs. The rearrangement links TRBV29-1 to TRBJ2-5; D uncertain. The CDR3 spells CSVEESGQQTQYF. The CDR3, as DNA: TGCAGCGTTGAAGAGAGTGGGCAACAGACCCAGTACTTC.